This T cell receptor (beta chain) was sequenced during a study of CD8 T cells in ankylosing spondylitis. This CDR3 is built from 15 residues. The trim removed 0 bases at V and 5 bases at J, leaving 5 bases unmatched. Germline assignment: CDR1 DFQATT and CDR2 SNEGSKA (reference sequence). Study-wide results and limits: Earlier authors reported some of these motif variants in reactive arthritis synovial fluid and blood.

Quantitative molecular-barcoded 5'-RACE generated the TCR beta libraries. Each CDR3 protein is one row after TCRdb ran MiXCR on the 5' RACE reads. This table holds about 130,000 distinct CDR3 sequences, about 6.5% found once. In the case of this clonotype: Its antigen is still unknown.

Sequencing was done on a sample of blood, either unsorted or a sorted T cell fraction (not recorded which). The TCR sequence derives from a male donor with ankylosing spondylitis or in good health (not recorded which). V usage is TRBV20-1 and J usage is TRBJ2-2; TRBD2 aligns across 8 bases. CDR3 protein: CSARDPGRGTGELFF. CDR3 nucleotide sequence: TGCAGTGCTAGAGATCCCGGGAGGGGGACCGGGGAGCTGTTTTTT.